One sample yielded the 25 T cell receptor beta chains listed below, sequenced in a study of OX40 agonist ivuxolimab in advanced cancers. Sequencing was performed with immunoSEQ multiplex PCR; in TCRdb, only in-frame clones are kept and a portion is missing. The table lists roughly 64,000 clones, 70% to 90% of them singletons. Sample: CD4+ or CD8+ T cells sorted from blood, taken in a trial of the OX40 agonist ivuxolimab. The receptors shown here come from an adult with an advanced solid tumor such as melanoma, head and neck, liver or kidney cancer.

In its sample, this clone was seen once. The rearrangement links TRBV15 to TRBJ2-5, with D possibly being TRBD1 (6 bases). Trimming took off 0 bases at V and 11 bases at J, with 16 bases between the two ends. The germline gives CDR1 LNHNV, CDR2 YYDKDF (reference sequence). The CDR3 has 14 residues. The CDR3 region is CATSRDPTGTEQYF. The CDR3 nucleotides read TGTGCCACCAGCAGAGACCCGACAGGAACGGAACAGTACTTC.

CDR3 residues: CASSPSKNTEAFF. Here the CDR3 DNA reads TGTGCCAGCAGCCCCTCCAAGAACACTGAAGCTTTCTTT. The chain couples TRBV28 to TRBJ1-1; D not certain. The CDR3 is 13 residues long. Germline values: CDR1 MDHEN, CDR2 SYDVKM. Deletions cut 6 bases from V and 1 base from J, with 9 bases between.

This chain uses TRBV7-2 with TRBJ1-1; D might be TRBD1 (5 bases). The CDR3 consists of 13 residues. V dropped 6 bases and J dropped 4 bases, with 12 bases sitting between them. Germline V CDR1 and CDR2: SGHTA, FQGNSA. CDR3 bases: TGTGCCAGCAGTAACGATGGGGGCACTGAAGCTTTCTTT. Amino acid sequence: CASSNDGGTEAFF. The full variable domain, completed using reference TRBV7-2 and TRBJ1-1, is GAGVSQSPSNKVTEKGKDVELRCDPISGHTALYWYRQSLGQGLEFLIYFQGNSAPDKSGLPSDRFSAERTGGSVSTLTIQRTQQEDSAVYLCASSNDGGTEAFFGQGTRLTVV.

This clone showed up just a few times. This rearrangement joins TRBV9 to TRBJ2-7; 10 bases agree with TRBD1. V was clipped by 2 bases and J by 9 bases; unmatched bases: 8. This CDR3 is 14 amino acids long. Per the germline V gene, CDR1 is SGDLS and CDR2 is YYNGEE. In nucleotides, the CDR3 is TGTGCCAGCAGCGTGACCGACAGGGGGCAAAGGCAGTACTTC. Translated, it gives CASSVTDRGQRQYF.

The rearrangement joins TRBV9 to TRBJ2-3; 9 nucleotides line up with TRBD2. This CDR3 spans 15 amino acids. Germline V lookup: CDR1 SGDLS, CDR2 YYNGEE. V trimming: 3 bases; J trimming: 3 bases; junction bases outside the gene matches: 5. The CDR3 protein is CASSDLAGTTDTQYF. The DNA of the CDR3 is TGTGCCAGCAGCGATCTAGCGGGGACTACAGATACGCAGTATTTT. Together with reference TRBV9 and TRBJ2-3, the CDR3 gives the full variable domain: DSGVTQTPKHLITATGQRVTLRCSPRSGDLSVYWYQQSLDQGLQFLIQYYNGEERAKGNILERFSAQQFPDLHSELNLSSLELGDSALYFCASSDLAGTTDTQYFGPGTRLTVL.

This clone is a singleton in its sample. The gene calls are TRBV6-5 and TRBJ1-5; TRBD1 matches 7 bases. V was pared by 6 bases and J by 4 bases, with 3 bases of the junction left unmatched. Germline CDR1 MNHEY, CDR2 SVGAGI. The CDR3 spans 13 residues. CDR3 residues: CASSGTDNQPQHF. Here the CDR3 DNA reads TGTGCCAGCAGCGGGACAGATAATCAGCCCCAGCATTTT.

The chain combines TRBV25-1 with TRBJ2-2; D tentatively reads TRBD1 or TRBD2 (5 bases each). CDR3 length: 15 amino acids. Germline values: CDR1 MGHDK, CDR2 SYGVNS. Trimming left V 7 bases short and J 1 base short, with 13 bases between. CDR3 loop: CASIPGQGNTGELFF. In nucleotides, the CDR3 is TGTGCCAGCATTCCGGGGCAGGGGAACACCGGGGAGCTGTTTTTT.

The chain carries TRBV7-2 and TRBJ2-4, with 11 positions matching TRBD2. The V gene's germline CDR1 is SGHTA and CDR2 FQGNSA. This CDR3 comprises 14 residues. V lost 5 bases and J lost 13; bases outside the gene matches: 10. CDR3 region: CASSLPGTSGKQYF. The DNA of the CDR3 is TGTGCCAGCAGCCTCCCCGGGACTAGCGGAAAACAGTACTTC. Looking up the rest from reference TRBV7-2 and TRBJ2-4 gives the full variable domain: GAGVSQSPSNKVTEKGKDVELRCDPISGHTALYWYRQSLGQGLEFLIYFQGNSAPDKSGLPSDRFSAERTGGSVSTLTIQRTQQEDSAVYLCASSLPGTSGKQYFGAGTRLSVL.

V is TRBV28 and J is TRBJ1-5; unclear D gene. V shed 0 bases and J shed 7 bases, with 10 bases lying between them. The V gene's germline CDR1 is MDHEN and CDR2 SYDVKM. The CDR3 totals 14 residues. CDR3 protein: CASSLWSARQPQHF. The CDR3 DNA follows: TGTGCCAGCAGTTTATGGTCGGCGAGGCAGCCCCAGCATTTT. Full variable domain (remainder filled in from reference TRBV28 and TRBJ1-5): DVKVTQSSRYLVKRTGEKVFLECVQDMDHENMFWYRQDPGLGLRLIYFSYDVKMKEKGDIPEGYSVSREKKERFSLILESASTNQTSMYLCASSLWSARQPQHFGDGTRLSIL.

This rearrangement joins TRBV9 to TRBJ2-3; D is perhaps TRBD2 (5 bases). The CDR3 consists of 13 residues. Trimming cost V 3 bases and J 2 bases, with 7 bases left between them. Germline V gives CDR1 SGDLS, CDR2 YYNGEE. CDR3 DNA: TGTGCCAGCAGCGCCGGGGACACAGATACGCAGTATTTT. This sequence encodes CASSAGDTDTQYF. Supplemented by reference TRBV9 and TRBJ2-3, the full variable domain reads DSGVTQTPKHLITATGQRVTLRCSPRSGDLSVYWYQQSLDQGLQFLIQYYNGEERAKGNILERFSAQQFPDLHSELNLSSLELGDSALYFCASSAGDTDTQYFGPGTRLTVL.

The DNA for the CDR3 is TGCGCCAGCAGCCAAGATCGGGAGCGTTCTGAGGCAGATACGCAGTATTTT. Protein sequence: CASSQDRERSEADTQYF. The J gene is TRBJ2-3, the V gene TRBV4-1; perhaps TRBD2 as D (6 bases). Per the germline V gene, CDR1 is MGHRA and CDR2 is YSYEKL. V was clipped by 0 bases and J by 4 bases, with 17 bases between them. The CDR3 is 17 residues long.

This chain joins TRBV5-4 and TRBJ1-1; 7 bases are shared with TRBD1. The CDR3 is 15 residues long. CDR1 and CDR2 (germline): SGHNT, YYREEE (reference sequence). With 1 base clipped from V and 2 bases from J, the junction kept 5 bases outside the gene matches. Written as DNA, the CDR3 is TGTGCCAGCAGCTTGCCGCGGGACAGTAACACTGAAGCTTTCTTT. Translation gives CASSLPRDSNTEAFF.

The V call is TRBV27, the J call TRBJ1-1; 7 bases align to TRBD1. CDR3 length equals 15 residues. Looked up from germline, CDR1 is MNHEY and CDR2 is SMNVEV (reference sequence). V lost 5 bases to trimming and J lost 1 base; unmatched junction nucleotides: 7. CDR3 loop: CASSTWDSQNTEAFF. CDR3 DNA: TGTGCCAGCAGTACCTGGGACAGCCAGAACACTGAAGCTTTCTTT.

This sequence joins TRBV5-1 and TRBJ1-4, with 8 bases lining up with TRBD1. The germline V gene encodes CDR1 SGHRS and CDR2 YFSETQ. The CDR3 contains 16 residues. V shed 3 bases, J shed 4 bases, and the junction held 8 bases outside the gene matches. The CDR3 DNA is TGCGCCAGCAGCTCTGGGCCGGGACAGGTTAATGAAAAACTGTTTTTT. Encoded protein: CASSSGPGQVNEKLFF.

V usage is TRBV19 and J usage is TRBJ1-4; no definite D call. Looked up from germline, CDR1 is LNHDA and CDR2 is SQIVND (reference sequence). The CDR3 is made up of 16 amino acids. V was clipped by 3 bases and J by 6 bases, with 17 bases between them. For the CDR3, the DNA is TGTGCCAGTAGTATGTCCTGGCGGGCAGCGCATGAAAAACTGTTTTTT. Its protein product is CASSMSWRAAHEKLFF.

In its sample, this clone was seen a few times. The chain has TRBV6-6 and TRBJ1-6; the D is unclear. The V gene lost 6 bases and the J gene lost 7 bases, with 7 bases spanning the gap. Per germline, CDR1 MNHNY and CDR2 SVGAGI (reference sequence). The CDR3 covers 12 residues. CDR3 amino acids: CASSGGNSPLHF. The CDR3 nucleotides read TGTGCCAGCAGCGGAGGGAATTCACCCCTCCACTTT.

The chain recombines TRBV11-3 with TRBJ2-1; D is undetermined. Deletions cut 2 bases from V and 6 bases from J, with 11 bases between. Germline V CDR1 and CDR2: SGHNT, YENEEA. The CDR3 covers 14 residues. This chain's CDR3 is CASSLTLVLNEQFF. In nucleotides, the CDR3 is TGTGCCAGCAGCTTAACCCTAGTTCTCAATGAGCAGTTCTTC. Variable domain in full (rest from reference TRBV11-3 and TRBJ2-1): EAGVVQSPRYKIIEKKQPVAFWCNPISGHNTLYWYLQNLGQGPELLIRYENEEAVDDSQLPKDRFSAERLKGVDSTLKIQPAELGDSAVYLCASSLTLVLNEQFFGPGTRLTVL.

This chain joins TRBV19 and TRBJ1-6; D remains ambiguous. Germline V gene lookup returns CDR1 LNHDA and CDR2 SQIVND (reference sequence). This CDR3 spans 13 amino acids. V was pared by 8 bases and J by 11 bases, with 16 bases between. For the CDR3, the DNA is TGTGCCAGTGGCCGCGCGAGAGAGGCACCCCTCCACTTT. This translates into CASGRAREAPLHF.

The table lists this clone with a count of one. The V and J genes are TRBV18 and TRBJ2-3; D is possibly TRBD1 (5 bases). Germline V CDR1 and CDR2: KGHSH, LQKENI. The CDR3 loop spans 15 amino acids. V was clipped by 0 bases and J by 4 bases, with 11 bases between them. CDR3 sequence reads: CASSPPSQGSDTQYF. In nucleotides, the CDR3 is TGTGCCAGCTCACCACCGAGCCAGGGTTCAGATACGCAGTATTTT.

The chain employs TRBV12-5 and TRBJ2-1, with a weak D call TRBD2 (7 bases). Per germline, CDR1 LGHNT and CDR2 FRNRAP. This CDR3 spans 14 amino acids. V dropped 6 bases and J dropped 7 bases, with 16 bases sitting between them. This chain's CDR3 is CASGRGGGSNEQFF. Here the CDR3 DNA reads TGTGCTAGTGGCCGGGGAGGGGGGAGTAATGAGCAGTTCTTC.

V gene TRBV28 combines with J gene TRBJ2-4; TRBD2 matches 7 bases. With 11 bases clipped from V and 7 bases from J, the junction kept 8 bases outside the gene matches. This CDR3 has 12 residues. Looked up from germline, CDR1 is MDHEN and CDR2 is SYDVKM. CDR3 nucleotide sequence: TGTGCCCGACCGGTGGGGGGGAACATTCAGTACTTC. Protein sequence: CARPVGGNIQYF.

The chain combines TRBV13 with TRBJ1-1; 7 nucleotides line up with TRBD1. Germline CDR1 is PRHDT and CDR2 is FYEKMQ (reference sequence). After removal of 4 bases from V and 1 base from J, the junction contained 6 bases not matched to a gene. CDR3 size: 15 residues. The CDR3 sequence is CASSSVGGWNTEAFF. As DNA, the CDR3 is TGTGCCAGCAGCTCCGTAGGGGGCTGGAACACTGAAGCTTTCTTT.

The chain is built from TRBV4-1 and TRBJ1-6, with D unclear. Germline V gene sequence: CDR1 MGHRA, CDR2 YSYEKL. The V and J ends lost 0 bases and 2 bases respectively, with 2 bases between them. CDR3 size: 14 residues. The CDR3 sequence is CASSQDAYNSPLHF. The CDR3 bases are TGCGCCAGCAGCCAAGACGCCTATAATTCACCCCTCCACTTT.

As regards this clone: Other DNA sequences within the sample encode an identical CDR3. This chain uses TRBV7-2 with TRBJ2-6; D is unresolved. V was trimmed by 1 base and J by 4 bases, leaving 8 bases between them. There are 15 residues in the CDR3. Germline loops: CDR1 SGHTA, CDR2 FQGNSA. CDR3 DNA sequence: TGTGCCAGCAGCTTAGGGTTTAGGGGGGCCAACGTCCTGACTTTC. Encoded protein: CASSLGFRGANVLTF.

The chain has TRBV6-5 and TRBJ1-1; 9 bases map to TRBD1. CDR1 MNHEY and CDR2 SVGAGI come from the germline V gene. This CDR3 is 15 amino acids long. Unmatched junction bases numbered 8, after V lost 6 bases and J lost 3 bases. The CDR3 loop is CASSRPTGGDTEAFF. DNA of the CDR3: TGTGCCAGCAGCCGCCCGACAGGGGGAGACACTGAAGCTTTCTTT.